The rows below give T cell receptor beta chains drawn from one sample of a study of monozygotic twins with inflammatory bowel disease. Using the 5' RACE reads, TCRdb records one entry per CDR3 protein without DNA. The sample data list over 120,000 distinct CDR3 sequences. The sequencing input was blood. These receptor sequences come from a human donor with ulcerative colitis or Crohn's disease, or a healthy co-twin of an affected twin (not recorded which). The CDR3 runs from the conserved cysteine through the conserved F or W. The order of the fields is CDR3 protein, J gene, CDR3 length, V gene.

CDR3: CASSDQRIPSYEQYF
J: TRBJ2-7
length: 15
V: TRBV10-1

CDR3: CASSEAGGHIQPQHF
J: TRBJ1-5
length: 15
V: TRBV5-1

CDR3: CASSLGGQGGSNQPQHF
J: TRBJ1-5
length: 17
V: TRBV7-2

CDR3: CSVPEGSNTGELFF
J: TRBJ2-2
length: 14
V: TRBV29-1

CDR3: CASNPWADGEQFF
J: TRBJ2-1
length: 13
V: TRBV6-1

CDR3: CASSFSSSGGRPPYEQYF
J: TRBJ2-7
length: 18
V: TRBV27

CDR3: CAITQENYGYTF
J: TRBJ1-2
length: 12
V: TRBV10-3

CDR3: CSARREQNQETQYF
J: TRBJ2-5
length: 14
V: TRBV20-1

CDR3: CASSPPGDALNGYTF
J: TRBJ1-2
length: 15
V: TRBV18

CDR3: CASSPQLGYTF
J: TRBJ1-2
length: 11
V: TRBV6-6

CDR3: CAISEGPTGNQPQHF
J: TRBJ1-5
length: 15
V: TRBV10-3

CDR3: CASSLKGRSTQYF
J: TRBJ2-3
length: 13
V: TRBV27

CDR3: CASSHEISGRGTGELFF
J: TRBJ2-2
length: 17
V: TRBV4-3

CDR3: CASCPGTGVVSSPLHF
J: TRBJ1-6
length: 16
V: TRBV28

CDR3: CASGLILGGQPQHF
J: TRBJ1-5
length: 14
V: TRBV12-5

CDR3: CASSEEAGWASTNEKLLF
J: TRBJ1-4
length: 18
V: TRBV6-1

CDR3: CASSPSQGDDTEAFF
J: TRBJ1-1
length: 15
V: TRBV6-1

CDR3: CASSPRGSGSTDTQYF
J: TRBJ2-3
length: 16
V: TRBV18